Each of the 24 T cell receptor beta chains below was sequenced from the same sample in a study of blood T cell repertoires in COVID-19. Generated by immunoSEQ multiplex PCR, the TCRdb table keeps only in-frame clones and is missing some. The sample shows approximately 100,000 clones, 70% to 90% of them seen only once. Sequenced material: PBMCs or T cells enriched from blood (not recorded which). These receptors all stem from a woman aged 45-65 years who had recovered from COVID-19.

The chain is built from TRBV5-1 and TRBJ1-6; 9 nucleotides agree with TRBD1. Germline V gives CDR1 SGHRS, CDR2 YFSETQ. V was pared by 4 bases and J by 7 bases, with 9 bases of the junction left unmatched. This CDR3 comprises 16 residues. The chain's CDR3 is CASSTETGGANSPLHF. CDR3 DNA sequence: TGCGCCAGCAGCACCGAGACAGGGGGTGCGAATTCACCCCTCCACTTT.

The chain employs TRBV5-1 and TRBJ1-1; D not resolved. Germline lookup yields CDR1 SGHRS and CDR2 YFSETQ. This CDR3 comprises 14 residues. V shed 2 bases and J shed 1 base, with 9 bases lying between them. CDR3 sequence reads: CASSFFSGNTEAFF. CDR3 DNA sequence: TGCGCCAGCAGCTTTTTTTCAGGGAACACTGAAGCTTTCTTT.

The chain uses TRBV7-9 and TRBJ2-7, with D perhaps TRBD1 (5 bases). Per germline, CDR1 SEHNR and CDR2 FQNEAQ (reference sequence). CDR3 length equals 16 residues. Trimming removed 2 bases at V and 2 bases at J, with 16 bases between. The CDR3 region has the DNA TGTGCCAGCAGCTTATTCCCCCGCGACAGAGCCTACGAGCAGTACTTC. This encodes CASSLFPRDRAYEQYF.

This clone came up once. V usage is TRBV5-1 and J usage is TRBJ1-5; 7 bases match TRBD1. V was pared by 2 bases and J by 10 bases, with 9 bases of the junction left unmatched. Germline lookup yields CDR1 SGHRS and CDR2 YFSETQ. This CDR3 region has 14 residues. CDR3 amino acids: CASSLGQVFDPQHF. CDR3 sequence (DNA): TGCGCCAGCAGCTTAGGACAGGTATTCGATCCCCAGCATTTT.

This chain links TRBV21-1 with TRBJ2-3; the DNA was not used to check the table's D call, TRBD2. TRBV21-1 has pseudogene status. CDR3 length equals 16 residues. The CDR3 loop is CASSPRSAAGSVTQYF. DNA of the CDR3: TGTGCCAGCAGCCCCCGATCTGCGGCCGGGTCAGTTACGCAGTATTTT.

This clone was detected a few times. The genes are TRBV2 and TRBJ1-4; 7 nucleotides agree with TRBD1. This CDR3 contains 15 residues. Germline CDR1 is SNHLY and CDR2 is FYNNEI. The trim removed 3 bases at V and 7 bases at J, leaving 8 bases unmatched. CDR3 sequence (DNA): TGTGCCAGCAGTGAGACCGGGACAGAAGGTGAAAAACTGTTTTTT. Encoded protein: CASSETGTEGEKLFF.

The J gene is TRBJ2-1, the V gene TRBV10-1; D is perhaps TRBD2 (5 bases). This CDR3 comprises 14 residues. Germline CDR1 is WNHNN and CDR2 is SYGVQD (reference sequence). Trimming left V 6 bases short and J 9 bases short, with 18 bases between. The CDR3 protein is CASSVLETGIEQFF. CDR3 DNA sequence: TGCGCCAGCAGCGTACTAGAAACGGGGATTGAGCAGTTCTTC.

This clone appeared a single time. In DNA, the CDR3 is TGTGCCAGTAGCCCACAGGGGACTCTCTCTGGGGCCAACGTCCTGACTTTC. This gives the protein CASSPQGTLSGANVLTF. This chain joins TRBV19 and TRBJ2-6; D perhaps matches TRBD1 (7 bases). From germline, CDR1 is LNHDA and CDR2 SQIVND (reference sequence). CDR3 size: 17 residues. Trimming removed 6 bases from V and 0 bases from J, with 15 bases in between.

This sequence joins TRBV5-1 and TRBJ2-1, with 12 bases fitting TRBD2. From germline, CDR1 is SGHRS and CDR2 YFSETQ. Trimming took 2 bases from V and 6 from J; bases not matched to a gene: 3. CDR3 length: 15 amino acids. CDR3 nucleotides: TGCGCCAGCAGCTTACGACTAGCGGGAGCCAATGAGCAGTTCTTC. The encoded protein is CASSLRLAGANEQFF.

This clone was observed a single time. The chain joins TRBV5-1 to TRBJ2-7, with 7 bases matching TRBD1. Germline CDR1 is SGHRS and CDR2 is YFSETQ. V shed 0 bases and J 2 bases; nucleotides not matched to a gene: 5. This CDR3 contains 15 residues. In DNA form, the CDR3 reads TGCGCCAGCAGCTTGGGCTGGACAGGCACCTACGAGCAGTACTTC. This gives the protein CASSLGWTGTYEQYF. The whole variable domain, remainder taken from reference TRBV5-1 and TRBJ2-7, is KAGVTQTPRYLIKTRGQQVTLSCSPISGHRSVSWYQQTPGQGLQFLFEYFSETQRNKGNFPGRFSGRQFSNSRSEMNVSTLELGDSALYLCASSLGWTGTYEQYFGPGTRLTVT.

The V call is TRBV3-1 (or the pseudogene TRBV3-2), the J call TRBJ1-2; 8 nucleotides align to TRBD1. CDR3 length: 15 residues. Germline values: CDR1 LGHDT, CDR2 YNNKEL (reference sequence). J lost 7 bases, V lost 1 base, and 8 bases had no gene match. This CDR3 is CASSQGRQGAGGYTF. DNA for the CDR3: TGTGCCAGCAGCCAAGGACGGCAGGGGGCAGGTGGCTACACCTTC.

DNA of the CDR3: TGTGCCACCAGCAGATCGGGGGACTCCGTCACAGATACGCAGTATTTT. The encoded protein is CATSRSGDSVTDTQYF. The V call is TRBV15, the J call TRBJ2-3, with D possibly matching TRBD2 (6 bases). The CDR3 has 16 amino acids. V lost 2 bases to trimming and J lost 2 bases, with 14 bases between them. CDR1 and CDR2 (germline): LNHNV, YYDKDF (reference sequence).

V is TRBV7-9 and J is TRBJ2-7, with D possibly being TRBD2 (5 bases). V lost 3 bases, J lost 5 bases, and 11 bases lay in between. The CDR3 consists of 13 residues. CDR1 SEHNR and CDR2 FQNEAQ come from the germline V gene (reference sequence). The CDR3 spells CASSFSLADEQYF. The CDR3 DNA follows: TGTGCCAGCAGCTTTTCGCTAGCAGACGAGCAGTACTTC.

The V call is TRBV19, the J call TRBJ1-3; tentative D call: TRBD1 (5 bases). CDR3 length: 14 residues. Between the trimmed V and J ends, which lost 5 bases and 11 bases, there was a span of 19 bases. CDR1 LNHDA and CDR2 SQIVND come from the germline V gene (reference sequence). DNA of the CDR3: TGTGCCAGTAGTCCTCGTTCGAAAGGGGTGGCCATATATTTT. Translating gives CASSPRSKGVAIYF.

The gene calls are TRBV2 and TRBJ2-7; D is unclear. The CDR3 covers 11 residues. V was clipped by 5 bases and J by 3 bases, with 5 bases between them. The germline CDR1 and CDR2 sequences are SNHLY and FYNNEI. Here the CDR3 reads CASSINYEQYF. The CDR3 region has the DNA TGTGCCAGCAGTATAAACTACGAGCAGTACTTC. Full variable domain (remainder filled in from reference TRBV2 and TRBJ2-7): EPEVTQTPSHQVTQMGQEVILRCVPISNHLYFYWYRQILGQKVEFLVSFYNNEISEKSEIFDDQFSVERPDGSNFTLKIRSTKLEDSAMYFCASSINYEQYFGPGTRLTVT.

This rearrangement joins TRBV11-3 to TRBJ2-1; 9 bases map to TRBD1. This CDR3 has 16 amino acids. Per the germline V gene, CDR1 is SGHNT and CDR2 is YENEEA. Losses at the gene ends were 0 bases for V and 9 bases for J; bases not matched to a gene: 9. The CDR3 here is CASSLDSEGQGSEQFF. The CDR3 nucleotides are TGTGCCAGCAGCTTAGATAGTGAGGGACAGGGCTCTGAGCAGTTCTTC.

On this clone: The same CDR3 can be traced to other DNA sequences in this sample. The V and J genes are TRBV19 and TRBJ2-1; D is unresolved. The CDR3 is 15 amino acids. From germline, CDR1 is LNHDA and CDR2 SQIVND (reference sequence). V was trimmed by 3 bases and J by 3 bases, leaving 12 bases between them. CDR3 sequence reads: CASSISSGDYNEQFF. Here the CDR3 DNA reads TGTGCCAGTAGTATCTCTAGTGGAGACTACAATGAGCAGTTCTTC. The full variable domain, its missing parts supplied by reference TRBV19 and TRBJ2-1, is DGGITQSPKYLFRKEGQNVTLSCEQNLNHDAMYWYRQDPGQGLRLIYYSQIVNDFQKGDIAEGYSVSREKKESFPLTVTSAQKNPTAFYLCASSISSGDYNEQFFGPGTRLTVL.

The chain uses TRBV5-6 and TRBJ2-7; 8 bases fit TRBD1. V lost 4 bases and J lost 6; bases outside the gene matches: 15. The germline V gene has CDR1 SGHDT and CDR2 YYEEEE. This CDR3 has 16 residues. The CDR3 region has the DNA TGTGCCAGCAGCCCGACAGGGGTGAGTTTGTGGGGCGAGCAGTACTTC. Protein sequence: CASSPTGVSLWGEQYF.

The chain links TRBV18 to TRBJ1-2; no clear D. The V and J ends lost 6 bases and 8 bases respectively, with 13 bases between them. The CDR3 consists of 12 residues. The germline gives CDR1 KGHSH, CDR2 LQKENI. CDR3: CASSLSHGGYTF. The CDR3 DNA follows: TGTGCCAGCTCCCTGTCACATGGCGGCTACACCTTC.

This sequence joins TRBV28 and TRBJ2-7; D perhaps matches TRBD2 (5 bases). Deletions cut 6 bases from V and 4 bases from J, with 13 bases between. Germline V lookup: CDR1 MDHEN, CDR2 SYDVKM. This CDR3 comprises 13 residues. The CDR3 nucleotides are TGTGCCAGCAGCATTGGTGCGGGTTACGAGCAGTACTTC. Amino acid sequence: CASSIGAGYEQYF.

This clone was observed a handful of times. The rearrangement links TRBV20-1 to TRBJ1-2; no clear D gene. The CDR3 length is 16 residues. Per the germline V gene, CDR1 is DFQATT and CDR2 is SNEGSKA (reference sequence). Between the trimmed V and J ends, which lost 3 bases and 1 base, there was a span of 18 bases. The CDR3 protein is CSASWGGLALNYGYTF. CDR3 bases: TGCAGTGCTAGTTGGGGAGGGTTGGCCCTTAACTATGGCTACACCTTC.

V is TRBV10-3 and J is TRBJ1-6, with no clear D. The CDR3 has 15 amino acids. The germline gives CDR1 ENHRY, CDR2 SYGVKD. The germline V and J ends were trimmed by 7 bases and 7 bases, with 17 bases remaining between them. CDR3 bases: TGTGCCATCACTCCAGGCGGGATACAAAATTCACCCCTCCACTTT. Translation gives CAITPGGIQNSPLHF.

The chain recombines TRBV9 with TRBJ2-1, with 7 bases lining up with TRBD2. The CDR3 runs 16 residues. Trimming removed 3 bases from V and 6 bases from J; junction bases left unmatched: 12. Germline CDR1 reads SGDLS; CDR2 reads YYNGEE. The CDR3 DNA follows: TGTGCCAGCAGCGCCCAAGCGGCGGGAGCCCTCAATGAGCAGTTCTTC. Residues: CASSAQAAGALNEQFF. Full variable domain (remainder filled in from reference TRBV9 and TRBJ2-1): DSGVTQTPKHLITATGQRVTLRCSPRSGDLSVYWYQQSLDQGLQFLIQYYNGEERAKGNILERFSAQQFPDLHSELNLSSLELGDSALYFCASSAQAAGALNEQFFGPGTRLTVL.

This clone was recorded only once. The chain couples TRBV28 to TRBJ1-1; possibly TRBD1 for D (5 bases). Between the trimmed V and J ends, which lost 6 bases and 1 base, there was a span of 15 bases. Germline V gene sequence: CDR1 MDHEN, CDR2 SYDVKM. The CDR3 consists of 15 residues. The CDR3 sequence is CASRPPGFGNTEAFF. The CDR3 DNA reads TGTGCCAGCAGACCCCCAGGGTTCGGGAACACTGAAGCTTTCTTT.